This TCR beta chain stems from a study of identical twins. Trimming cost V 6 bases and J 12 bases, with 18 bases left between them. This CDR3 is built from 14 residues. With template switching, a universal primer site was added, and the cDNA carried unique molecular identifiers. TCRdb redid the calling of the 5' RACE reads with MiXCR, one entry per CDR3 protein. The sample has hundreds of thousands of distinct CDR3 sequences, roughly a quarter seen once. This clonotype came up a few times. Antigen specificity is unknown. Overall study findings and caveats: A lower insertion count was a feature of abundant cord blood beta clonotypes, with no such feature in memory repertoires.

These records were also assigned to another study, of T cells expressing NK-cell markers.

This TCR derives from a woman aged 18-29 years in good health. Sequencing was carried out using CD4+ T cells sorted from blood. The V call is TRBV12-3 or TRBV12-4, the J call TRBJ1-6, with D possibly TRBD1 on 5 matching bases. Written as DNA, the CDR3 is TGTGCCAGCAGGGAAGTTACAGGCCGGGGACCCCTCCACTTT. Translation: CASREVTGRGPLHF.